This TCR beta chain was identified in a study of T cell responses to AZD1222 COVID-19 vaccine. With regard to this clone: The antigen is undetermined.

Using immunoSEQ multiplex PCR, the repertoire was profiled, and TCRdb retains in-frame clones only, with some absent. Of tens of thousands of clones in the sample, approximately 88% were seen once. CDR1 is LGHNA and CDR2 is YNFKEQ in the germline V gene. The CDR3 has 15 amino acids. V was cut by 3 bases and J by 11 bases, with 22 bases left in between. Notes on the study in general: Clonal diversity was possibly underestimated, and the donors were mostly white British, with more females. Of the AZD1222 recipients, only 5 or 6 were seropositive at baseline. Without day 14 samples, only post-peak T cell repertoires were studied.

The chain combines TRBV4-2 with TRBJ1-1; D is unclear. The TCR comes from an adult in good health. Material: peripheral blood, obtained on day 0 of AZD1222 vaccination. The CDR3 sequence: CASSQSPGNSGVAFF. The DNA for the CDR3 is TGTGCCAGCAGCCAGAGCCCCGGGAACTCGGGTGTGGCTTTCTTT.